The 30 T cell receptor beta chains below come from one sample, sequenced in a study of control samples from healthy donors and cancer patients. TCRdb's table, derived via immunoSEQ multiplex PCR, lists solely in-frame clones and lacks some. The table has over 100,000 clones, 90% to 95% seen once. The sample taken for sequencing was blood. These receptors came from a woman younger than 30 in good health.

The gene calls are TRBV6-5 and TRBJ1-1; D is ambiguous. V was clipped by 6 bases and J by 11 bases, with 19 bases between them. This CDR3 contains 13 residues. From germline, CDR1 is MNHEY and CDR2 SVGAGI. This CDR3 reads CASSIEGSDVAFF. In DNA, the CDR3 is TGTGCCAGCAGCATCGAAGGGTCCGATGTGGCTTTCTTT.

The chain has TRBV28 and TRBJ1-5; no clear D. The CDR3 sequence is 12 residues long. Germline V lookup: CDR1 MDHEN, CDR2 SYDVKM. V was cut by 7 bases and J by 9 bases, with 13 bases left in between. This CDR3 is CASKSRVGPQHF. The DNA of the CDR3 is TGTGCCAGCAAGAGTCGCGTTGGGCCCCAGCATTTT.

V is TRBV28 and J is TRBJ2-5; perhaps TRBD1 as D (5 bases). Germline values: CDR1 MDHEN, CDR2 SYDVKM. V lost 5 bases and J lost 0, with 19 bases in between. The CDR3 covers 17 residues. The CDR3 DNA reads TGTGCCAGCAGTCAAATCCGACAGATACAGTACCAAGAGACCCAGTACTTC. Its protein product is CASSQIRQIQYQETQYF.

The CDR3 region has the DNA TGCGCCAGCAGCCTACCAGGGTCAGGGGGTTCACCCCTCCACTTT. It specifies CASSLPGSGGSPLHF. The J gene is TRBJ1-6, the V gene TRBV5-1; TRBD1 matches at 7 bases. With V trimmed by 4 bases and J by 9 bases, 10 bases remained unmatched. The CDR3 loop spans 15 amino acids. Germline V gives CDR1 SGHRS, CDR2 YFSETQ. The whole variable domain, filled in from reference TRBV5-1 and TRBJ1-6, reads KAGVTQTPRYLIKTRGQQVTLSCSPISGHRSVSWYQQTPGQGLQFLFEYFSETQRNKGNFPGRFSGRQFSNSRSEMNVSTLELGDSALYLCASSLPGSGGSPLHFGNGTRLTVT.

The V and J genes are TRBV19 and TRBJ2-1; D ambiguous. Per germline, CDR1 LNHDA and CDR2 SQIVND (reference sequence). The CDR3 is made up of 13 amino acids. V was clipped by 1 base and J by 4 bases, with 5 bases between them. CDR3 region: CASSIVLYNEQFF. The CDR3 region has the DNA TGTGCCAGTAGTATAGTCCTTTACAATGAGCAGTTCTTC.

The J gene is TRBJ1-2, the V gene TRBV29-1, with unresolved D. There are 12 residues in the CDR3. Germline V gene sequence: CDR1 SQVTM, CDR2 ANQGSEA. V was trimmed by 4 bases and J by 8 bases, leaving 14 bases between them. The CDR3 sequence is CSVGVAGGGYTF. CDR3 nucleotide sequence: TGCAGCGTTGGGGTGGCGGGAGGAGGCTACACCTTC.

V usage is TRBV6-4 and J usage is TRBJ2-2, with TRBD2 as a possible D gene (6 bases). Germline CDR1 is MRHNA and CDR2 is SNTAGT. This CDR3 has 15 amino acids. V was shortened by 4 bases and J by 3 bases, with 12 bases between the two germline ends. CDR3 coding DNA: TGTGCCAGCAGTGCGGAGGGGTCTCACACCGGGGAGCTGTTTTTT. It is translated as CASSAEGSHTGELFF.

This clone was recorded once. The V call is TRBV27, the J call TRBJ1-2; the D is unclear. Germline CDR1 and CDR2: MNHEY and SMNVEV (reference sequence). The CDR3 consists of 16 residues. V gave up 5 bases and J gave up 6 bases, with 22 bases separating them. The CDR3 sequence: CASSPAHGAGQDGYTF. CDR3 DNA sequence: TGTGCCAGCAGTCCGGCCCACGGTGCAGGCCAAGATGGCTACACCTTC.

CDR3: CASSSVQKNLGQYF. CDR3 coding DNA: TGTGCCAGCAGCTCGGTACAGAAGAACCTTGGGCAGTACTTC. The chain carries TRBV11-2 and TRBJ2-7; no reliable D call. This CDR3 comprises 14 residues. Germline CDR1 SGHAT, CDR2 FQNNGV. Deletions cut 4 bases from V and 9 bases from J, with 19 bases between.

The chain recombines TRBV7-8 with TRBJ1-1; no clear D. The CDR3 is 14 amino acids. Trimming removed 5 bases at V and 4 bases at J, with 14 bases between. CDR1 and CDR2 from the germline V gene are SGHVS and FQNEAQ. The CDR3 sequence is CASSDISSGTEAFF. The CDR3 DNA reads as TGTGCCAGCAGCGACATCAGCTCTGGCACTGAAGCTTTCTTT.

The rearrangement links TRBV28 to TRBJ1-5, with D possibly matching TRBD1 (5 bases). The V end lost 6 bases, the J end lost 0 bases, and 18 bases lay between the germline ends. Germline loops: CDR1 MDHEN, CDR2 SYDVKM. CDR3 length: 17 amino acids. CDR3 region: CASRHTGQRSSNQPQHF. The CDR3 region has the DNA TGTGCCAGCAGGCATACGGGGCAACGATCTAGCAATCAGCCCCAGCATTTT.

This clone was seen once. The chain joins TRBV27 to TRBJ2-1; 8 positions match TRBD1. The junction had 14 bases not matched to a gene; V was cut back by 4 bases and J by 0 bases. Looked up from germline, CDR1 is MNHEY and CDR2 is SMNVEV (reference sequence). The CDR3 totals 19 residues. The CDR3 coding sequence is TGTGCCAGCAGTTCGAGGACAGGGCTCATTCCTAGCTCCTACAATGAGCAGTTCTTC. Residues: CASSSRTGLIPSSYNEQFF.

V usage is TRBV4-1 and J usage is TRBJ2-3; no clear D. CDR3 length: 13 amino acids. Trimming took 3 bases from V and 1 from J, leaving 5 bases between them. Germline V gene data show CDR1 as MGHRA and CDR2 as YSYEKL. The CDR3 DNA follows: TGCGCCAGCAGCCAGATAGGCACAGATACGCAGTATTTT. It encodes CASSQIGTDTQYF.

As DNA, the CDR3 is TGTGCCAGCGGGACTAGCGGCACAGATACGCAGTATTTT. The encoded protein is CASGTSGTDTQYF. This chain joins TRBV6-5 and TRBJ2-3; TRBD2 agrees at 10 bases. Germline CDR1 is MNHEY and CDR2 is SVGAGI. J gave up 1 base and V 8 bases, and 0 bases lay outside the gene matches. CDR3 size: 13 residues.

The V and J genes are TRBV5-1 and TRBJ2-3; the D is unclear. Germline V gene data show CDR1 as SGHRS and CDR2 as YFSETQ. V was pared by 0 bases and J by 4 bases, with 6 bases between. The CDR3 loop spans 13 amino acids. The CDR3 sequence: CASSLEAADTQYF. CDR3 DNA: TGCGCCAGCAGCTTGGAGGCAGCAGATACGCAGTATTTT.

The gene calls are TRBV29-1 and TRBJ1-2; D not resolved. V was shortened by 5 bases and J by 7 bases, with 11 bases between the two germline ends. The CDR3 sequence is 11 residues long. Germline CDR1 and CDR2: SQVTM and ANQGSEA. CDR3 bases: TGCAGCGTTAAGGTCGTCGGTGGCTACACCTTC. Translated, it gives CSVKVVGGYTF.

The chain is built from TRBV30 and TRBJ1-1; possible D gene TRBD1, 6 bases. This CDR3 is built from 14 residues. Germline-derived CDR1 and CDR2 are GTSNPN and SVGIG (reference sequence). The ends were cut back, 5 bases at V and 3 bases at J, with 16 bases in the middle. CDR3 amino acids: CAWGSGQGYTEAFF. In DNA, the CDR3 is TGTGCCTGGGGGAGCGGGCAGGGGTACACTGAAGCTTTCTTT. Drawing the rest from reference TRBV30 and TRBJ1-1, the complete variable domain is SQTIHQWPATLVQPVGSPLSLECTVEGTSNPNLYWYRQAAGRGLQLLFYSVGIGQISSEVPQNLSASRPQDRQFILSSKKLLLSDSGFYLCAWGSGQGYTEAFFGQGTRLTVV.

The chain is built from TRBV14 and TRBJ2-1; the D is unclear. V gave up 0 bases and J gave up 12 bases, with 9 bases separating them. CDR1 and CDR2 from the germline V gene are SGHDN and FVKESK. This CDR3 has 12 residues. The CDR3 region is CASSQDSPRQFF. CDR3 nucleotides: TGTGCCAGCAGCCAAGATAGCCCCAGGCAGTTCTTC.

The chain recombines TRBV4-2 with TRBJ2-1; 10 bases map to TRBD1. Germline V gene data show CDR1 as LGHNA and CDR2 as YNFKEQ. CDR3 length equals 15 residues. The trim removed 4 bases at V and 8 bases at J, leaving 8 bases unmatched. CDR3: CASSPAGTGADEQFF. In nucleotides, the CDR3 is TGTGCCAGCAGCCCAGCCGGGACAGGGGCTGATGAGCAGTTCTTC.

This chain connects TRBV19 to TRBJ2-1; 9 nucleotides line up with TRBD2. Germline CDR1 and CDR2: LNHDA and SQIVND (reference sequence). V shed 0 bases and J 3 bases; nucleotides not matched to a gene: 6. The CDR3 spans 17 residues. DNA for the CDR3: TGTGCCAGTAGTATAGATAAGGCTAGCGGGATCTACAATGAGCAGTTCTTC. Residues: CASSIDKASGIYNEQFF.

This clone was observed a handful of times. The genes are TRBV2 and TRBJ2-2; the D is unclear. V lost 5 bases and J lost 2, with 12 bases in between. This CDR3 is built from 15 residues. Germline V gene sequence: CDR1 SNHLY, CDR2 FYNNEI. DNA for the CDR3: TGTGCCAGCAGTCCTGGGCAGGCCAACACCGGGGAGCTGTTTTTT. The encoded protein is CASSPGQANTGELFF.

The CDR3 sequence: CASSQRETQYF. The CDR3 nucleotides read TGCGCCAGCAGCCAAAGGGAGACCCAGTACTTC. The chain has TRBV5-1 and TRBJ2-5; the D is unclear. The V end was cut by 4 bases, the J end by 5 bases, with 6 bases between. The germline CDR1 and CDR2 sequences are SGHRS and YFSETQ. CDR3 length: 11 amino acids.

The V gene is TRBV7-9, the J gene TRBJ1-2; a possible D gene is TRBD1 (6 bases). The CDR3 sequence is 15 residues long. V lost 4 bases, J lost 5 bases, and 17 bases lay in between. Germline loops: CDR1 SEHNR, CDR2 FQNEAQ (reference sequence). CDR3 DNA sequence: TGTGCCAGCAGCTCGACCGGGACAATCAAGTATGGCTACACCTTC. Protein: CASSSTGTIKYGYTF.

CDR3 in amino acids: CASSLVMGGRSSYEQYF. DNA of the CDR3: TGTGCCAGCAGCTTAGTCATGGGAGGGCGGTCGTCCTACGAGCAGTACTTC. V gene TRBV7-9 combines with J gene TRBJ2-7, with 7 bases fitting TRBD2. The CDR3 contains 17 residues. V trimming: 1 base; J trimming: 1 base; junction bases outside the gene matches: 10. Germline CDR1 SEHNR, CDR2 FQNEAQ (reference sequence). Filled out from reference TRBV7-9 and TRBJ2-7, the complete variable domain reads DTGVSQNPRHKITKRGQNVTFRCDPISEHNRLYWYRQTLGQGPEFLTYFQNEAQLEKSRLLSDRFSAERPKGSFSTLEIQRTEQGDSAMYLCASSLVMGGRSSYEQYFGPGTRLTVT.

The chain links TRBV13 to TRBJ1-2; TRBD1 matches 9 bases. The CDR3 covers 15 residues. CDR1 is PRHDT and CDR2 is FYEKMQ in the germline V gene (reference sequence). With V trimmed by 6 bases and J by 4 bases, 9 bases remained unmatched. In DNA, the CDR3 is TGTGCCAGCAGACTAAACAGGGGGCGGTTCTATGGCTACACCTTC. Translating it yields CASRLNRGRFYGYTF.

V gene TRBV5-6 combines with J gene TRBJ2-7; no definite D call. V gave up 3 bases and J gave up 5 bases, with 12 bases separating them. Germline V gene sequence: CDR1 SGHDT, CDR2 YYEEEE. The CDR3 has 13 amino acids. The CDR3 loop is CASSSFMLDEQYF. The CDR3 coding sequence is TGTGCCAGCAGCTCCTTTATGTTAGACGAGCAGTACTTC.

V gene TRBV19 combines with J gene TRBJ1-5, with D perhaps matching TRBD1 (5 bases). The CDR3 consists of 16 residues. The germline V gene encodes CDR1 LNHDA and CDR2 SQIVND (reference sequence). With 8 bases removed from V and 11 bases from J, the gap between germline ends came to 28 bases. DNA of the CDR3: TGTGCCAGTCCAAGGGGACGGCGGCTGGGTTTTCGGACCCAGCATTTT. It codes for CASPRGRRLGFRTQHF.

The chain uses TRBV6-4 and TRBJ1-1, with D uncertain. The CDR3 is made up of 13 amino acids. CDR1 is MRHNA and CDR2 is SNTAGT in the germline V gene. Trimming pared 0 bases from V and 6 bases from J, leaving 8 bases between. The CDR3 loop reads CASSDSEIAEAFF. For the CDR3, the DNA is TGTGCCAGCAGTGACTCTGAGATCGCTGAAGCTTTCTTT.

This chain joins TRBV3-1 (or the pseudogene TRBV3-2) and TRBJ2-3, with D possibly being TRBD1 (7 bases). The CDR3 spans 15 residues. The germline V gene has CDR1 LGHDT and CDR2 YNNKEL (reference sequence). The V gene lost 2 bases and the J gene lost 3 bases, with 12 bases spanning the gap. DNA of the CDR3: TGTGCCAGCAGCCAAATGACAGGGAGGACAGATACGCAGTATTTT. Its protein is CASSQMTGRTDTQYF.

The chain carries TRBV4-3 and TRBJ2-1; 10 bases align to TRBD2. The trim removed 1 base at V and 5 bases at J, leaving 5 bases unmatched. The CDR3 runs 16 residues. The germline CDR1 and CDR2 sequences are LGHNA and YSLEER. This chain's CDR3 is CASSQGLAGGHNEQFF. The CDR3 region has the DNA TGCGCCAGCAGCCAAGGATTAGCGGGAGGCCACAATGAGCAGTTCTTC.